This T cell receptor beta chain was retrieved from a study of T cell repertoires in aging, cancer and after chemotherapy. On the study more broadly: Donor ages fell into six groups from 30 or younger up to 70 or older. Study-wide findings and caveats: In healthy donors, age-related TCR diversity loss mainly reflected lost richness. In each cancer cohort, median generation probability increased across chemotherapy, suggesting thymic output rebounded.

TCR beta rearrangements were amplified from peripheral blood genomic DNA. This clonotype ranks as medium-sized. Its antigen is unidentified. TRB rearrangements spanning V, D and J were amplified using mixed TRB-A/B primers. TCRdb itself ran the multiplex PCR reads through MiXCR, one entry per CDR3 protein. The repertoire holds 6,000 or so distinct CDR3 sequences, with approximately 20% as singletons. V dropped 3 bases and J dropped 8 bases, with 16 bases sitting between them. This CDR3 region has 14 residues. The sequence came from a human donor in good health. The rearrangement uses TRBV12-3 or TRBV12-4 and TRBJ1-2; no clear D gene. The sequencing sample was made of blood. The CDR3 sequence: CASSLGAVFSGYTF. For the CDR3, the DNA is TGTGCCAGCAGTTTGGGTGCAGTATTCTCGGGCTACACCTTC.